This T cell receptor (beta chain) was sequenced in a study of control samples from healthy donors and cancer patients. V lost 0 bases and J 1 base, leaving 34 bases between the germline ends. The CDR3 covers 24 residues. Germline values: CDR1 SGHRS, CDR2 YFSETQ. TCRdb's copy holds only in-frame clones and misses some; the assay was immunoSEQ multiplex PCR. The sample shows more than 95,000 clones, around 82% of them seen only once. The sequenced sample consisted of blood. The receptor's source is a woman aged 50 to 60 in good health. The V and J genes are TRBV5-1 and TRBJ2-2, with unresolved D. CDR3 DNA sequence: TGCGCCAGCAGCTTGGGGATTCTATCTGCAGGCGACCTCCTTAAATCCCAGAACACCGGGGAGCTGTTTTTT. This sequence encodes CASSLGILSAGDLLKSQNTGELFF.